These T cell receptor beta chains were read from a single sample in a study of early T cells in non-severe SARS-CoV-2 infection. From the 5' RACE reads, TCRdb called clonotypes with MiXCR, one entry per CDR3 protein. The profile shows some 87,000 distinct CDR3 sequences, roughly 13% of them singletons. Sequenced sample: whole blood. The receptors here all came from an adult who was a healthcare worker with PCR-confirmed SARS-CoV-2 infection or an uninfected control (not recorded which). The CDR3 runs from the conserved cysteine through the conserved F or W. D genes are given only for firm matches. The listing skips clone size in some rows; elsewhere it reads once, few, many or a size class.

d_call: TRBD2
v_call: TRBV29-1
clone_size: many
j_call: TRBJ2-1
cdr3_aa: CSVVRGVSYNEQFF
cdr3_nt: TGCAGCGTTGTCCGGGGGGTATCCTACAATGAGCAGTTCTTC

d_call: NA
v_call: TRBV29-1
clone_size: few
j_call: TRBJ1-1
cdr3_aa: CSVDPFRGPLGEAFF
cdr3_nt: TGCAGCGTTGATCCGTTCCGGGGGCCTTTAGGTGAAGCTTTCTTT

d_call: TRBD1
v_call: TRBV5-3
clone_size: NA
j_call: TRBJ1-2
cdr3_aa: CARSRPGGATGYTF
cdr3_nt: TGTGCCAGAAGCAGACCAGGGGGCGCGACTGGCTACACCTTC

d_call: NA
v_call: TRBV20-1
clone_size: once
j_call: TRBJ2-5
cdr3_aa: CSARWQGQETQYF
cdr3_nt: TGCAGTGCTAGATGGCAGGGACAAGAGACCCAGTACTTC

d_call: NA
v_call: TRBV9
clone_size: many
j_call: TRBJ2-3
cdr3_aa: CASSVGGADGTQYF
cdr3_nt: TGTGCCAGCAGCGTAGGCGGGGCCGATGGTACGCAGTATTTT

d_call: NA
v_call: TRBV13
clone_size: many
j_call: TRBJ2-7
cdr3_aa: CASSLGRYSYEQYF
cdr3_nt: TGTGCCAGCAGCTTAGGCAGGTACTCCTACGAGCAGTACTTC

d_call: NA
v_call: TRBV12-3/TRBV12-4
clone_size: many
j_call: TRBJ2-3
cdr3_aa: CASSATRDTQYF
cdr3_nt: TGTGCCAGCAGTGCGACCAGAGATACGCAGTATTTT

d_call: TRBD2
v_call: TRBV5-5
clone_size: NA
j_call: TRBJ2-3
cdr3_aa: CASSLLAGTDTQYF
cdr3_nt: TGTGCCAGCAGCTTGCTAGCGGGGACAGATACGCAGTATTTT

d_call: TRBD2
v_call: TRBV12-3/TRBV12-4
clone_size: few
j_call: TRBJ2-3
cdr3_aa: CASSLSGGTQYF
cdr3_nt: TGTGCCAGCAGTTTGAGCGGGGGGACGCAGTATTTT

d_call: NA
v_call: TRBV4-2
clone_size: many
j_call: TRBJ2-7
cdr3_aa: CASSQEGSVRGEQYF
cdr3_nt: TGTGCCAGCAGCCAAGAGGGGTCGGTGAGGGGCGAGCAGTACTTC

d_call: NA
v_call: TRBV2
clone_size: NA
j_call: TRBJ1-2
cdr3_aa: CASRAGVYGYIF
cdr3_nt: TGTGCCAGCAGGGCAGGGGTTTATGGCTACATCTTC

d_call: TRBD1
v_call: TRBV15
clone_size: few
j_call: TRBJ2-7
cdr3_aa: CATSTDRAGEQYF
cdr3_nt: TGTGCCACCAGCACGGACAGGGCAGGCGAGCAGTACTTC

d_call: TRBD1
v_call: TRBV5-6
clone_size: many
j_call: TRBJ2-3
cdr3_aa: CASSGERTGGFTDTQYF
cdr3_nt: TGTGCCAGCAGCGGGGAGCGGACAGGGGGTTTTACAGATACGCAGTATTTT

d_call: NA
v_call: TRBV18
clone_size: NA
j_call: TRBJ1-1
cdr3_aa: CASTGPGGTEVFF
cdr3_nt: TGTGCCAGCACTGGCCCCGGGGGCACTGAAGTTTTCTTT

d_call: TRBD1
v_call: TRBV5-4
clone_size: many
j_call: TRBJ2-7
cdr3_aa: CASSLWDRGNYEQYF
cdr3_nt: TGTGCCAGCAGCTTGTGGGACAGGGGAAACTACGAGCAGTACTTC

d_call: TRBD2
v_call: TRBV7-9
clone_size: NA
j_call: TRBJ2-7
cdr3_aa: CASSEGTRTYEQYF
cdr3_nt: TGTGCCAGCAGCGAAGGGACTAGAACTTACGAGCAGTACTTC

d_call: TRBD2
v_call: TRBV7-8
clone_size: many
j_call: TRBJ2-3
cdr3_aa: CASSYRRERGTPRTDTQYF
cdr3_nt: TGTGCCAGCAGCTACCGCCGCGAGCGGGGGACTCCGCGCACAGATACGCAGTATTTT

d_call: TRBD1
v_call: TRBV19
clone_size: many
j_call: TRBJ1-5
cdr3_aa: CASSNRGPPQHF
cdr3_nt: TGTGCCAGTAGTAACAGGGGCCCGCCCCAGCATTTT

d_call: TRBD1
v_call: TRBV20-1
clone_size: NA
j_call: TRBJ2-4
cdr3_aa: CSGDRENIQYF
cdr3_nt: TGCAGTGGCGACAGGGAAAACATTCAGTACTTC

d_call: NA
v_call: TRBV7-9
clone_size: NA
j_call: TRBJ1-1
cdr3_aa: CASRGKPNTEAFF
cdr3_nt: TGTGCCAGCAGAGGGAAGCCGAACACTGAAGCTTTCTTT

d_call: NA
v_call: TRBV7-9
clone_size: NA
j_call: TRBJ1-1
cdr3_aa: CASREGAVNTEAFF
cdr3_nt: TGTGCCAGCAGAGAAGGGGCGGTAAACACTGAAGCTTTCTTT

d_call: NA
v_call: TRBV29-1
clone_size: NA
j_call: TRBJ2-1
cdr3_aa: CSGEGPSYNEQFF
cdr3_nt: TGCAGCGGGGAAGGGCCCTCCTACAATGAGCAGTTCTTC

d_call: NA
v_call: TRBV11-2
clone_size: NA
j_call: TRBJ2-5
cdr3_aa: CASSYDEETQYF
cdr3_nt: TGTGCCAGCAGTTACGATGAAGAGACCCAGTACTTC

d_call: NA
v_call: TRBV29-1
clone_size: NA
j_call: TRBJ2-6
cdr3_aa: CSVFSWAGANVLTF
cdr3_nt: TGCAGCGTCTTCTCTTGGGCGGGGGCCAACGTCCTGACTTTC

d_call: TRBD1
v_call: TRBV6-6
clone_size: many
j_call: TRBJ2-7
cdr3_aa: CASSSGTGRPYEQYF
cdr3_nt: TGTGCCAGCAGTTCCGGGACAGGGCGTCCCTACGAGCAGTACTTC